This record looks at one TCR beta chain sequence and its context. V trimming: 10 bases; J trimming: 3 bases; junction bases outside the gene matches: 3. Germline values: CDR1 SEHNR, CDR2 FQNEAQ (reference sequence). The CDR3 is 12 residues long. The source of the sample is a study of blood T cells in healthy people across ages. Using a J-beta primer mix together with a sample-barcoded 5' primer, a second PCR was run for roughly 7 to 12 cycles. One entry per CDR3 protein results from TCRdb running MiXCR on the 5' RACE reads. The data hold 1.5 million to 2 million distinct CDR3 sequences, with approximately 39% observed a single time.

The V and J genes are TRBV7-9 and TRBJ2-5; 9 bases are a match to TRBD1. This TCR came from a human donor in good health. The sequencing sample was made of blood. CDR3 bases: TGTGCCACCGGACAGGGGAAAGAGACCCAGTACTTC. It codes for CATGQGKETQYF.